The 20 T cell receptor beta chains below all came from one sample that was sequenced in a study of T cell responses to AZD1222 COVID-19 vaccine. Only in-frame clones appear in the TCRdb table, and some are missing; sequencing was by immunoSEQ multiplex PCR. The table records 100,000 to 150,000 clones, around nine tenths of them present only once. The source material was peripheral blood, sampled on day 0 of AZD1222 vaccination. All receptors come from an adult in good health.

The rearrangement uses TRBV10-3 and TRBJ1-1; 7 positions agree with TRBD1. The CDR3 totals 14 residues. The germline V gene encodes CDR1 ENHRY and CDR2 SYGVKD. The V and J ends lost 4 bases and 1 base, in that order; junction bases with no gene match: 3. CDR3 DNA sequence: TGTGCCATCAGTGTGGCAGGGGGGAACACTGAAGCTTTCTTT. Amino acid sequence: CAISVAGGNTEAFF.

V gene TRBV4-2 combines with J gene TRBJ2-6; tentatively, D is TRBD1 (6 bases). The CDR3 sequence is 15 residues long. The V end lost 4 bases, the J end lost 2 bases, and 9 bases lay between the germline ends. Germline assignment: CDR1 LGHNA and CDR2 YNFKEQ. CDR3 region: CASSPKGAGANVLTF. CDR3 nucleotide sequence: TGTGCCAGCAGCCCGAAGGGGGCTGGGGCCAACGTCCTGACTTTC.

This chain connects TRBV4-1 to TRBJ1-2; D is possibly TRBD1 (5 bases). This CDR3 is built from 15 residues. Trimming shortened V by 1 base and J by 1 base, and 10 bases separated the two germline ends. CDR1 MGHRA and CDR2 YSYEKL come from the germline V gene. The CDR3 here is CASSQAQGGNYGYTF. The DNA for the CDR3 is TGCGCCAGCAGCCAAGCGCAGGGAGGTAACTATGGCTACACCTTC.

The CDR3, as DNA: TGTGCCAGCAGCTTAGTGCGCGGGGGGGCAGCCGATACGCAGTATTTT. This codes for CASSLVRGGAADTQYF. V gene TRBV7-2 combines with J gene TRBJ2-3; 9 bases align to TRBD2. This CDR3 spans 16 amino acids. Germline loops: CDR1 SGHTA, CDR2 FQGNSA. After removal of 1 base from V and 6 bases from J, the junction contained 8 bases not matched to a gene.

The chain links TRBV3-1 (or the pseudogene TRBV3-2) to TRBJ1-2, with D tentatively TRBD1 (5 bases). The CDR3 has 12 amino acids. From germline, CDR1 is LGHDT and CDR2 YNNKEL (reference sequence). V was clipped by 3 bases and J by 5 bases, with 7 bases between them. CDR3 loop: CASSQGTYGYTF. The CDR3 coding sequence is TGTGCCAGCAGCCAGGGGACGTATGGCTACACCTTC.

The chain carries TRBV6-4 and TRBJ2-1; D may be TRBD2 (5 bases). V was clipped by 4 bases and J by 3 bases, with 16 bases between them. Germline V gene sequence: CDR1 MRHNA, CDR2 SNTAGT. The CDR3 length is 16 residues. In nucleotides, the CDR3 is TGTGCCAGCAGTGCCAGAGCCGGAGAGGGCTACAATGAGCAGTTCTTC. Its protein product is CASSARAGEGYNEQFF.

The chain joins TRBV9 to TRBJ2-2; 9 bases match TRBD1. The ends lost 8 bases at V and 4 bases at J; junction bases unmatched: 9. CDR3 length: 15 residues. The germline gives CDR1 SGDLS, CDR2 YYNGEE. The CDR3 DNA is TGTGCCAGTGAGCCGGGACAGGGTATCACCGGGGAGCTGTTTTTT. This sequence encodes CASEPGQGITGELFF.

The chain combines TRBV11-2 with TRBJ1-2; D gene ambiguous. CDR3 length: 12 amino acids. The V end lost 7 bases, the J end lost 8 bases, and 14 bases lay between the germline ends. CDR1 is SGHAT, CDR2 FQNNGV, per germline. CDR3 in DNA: TGTGCCAGCACGGATACAAGGTTCGGCTACACCTTC. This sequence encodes CASTDTRFGYTF.

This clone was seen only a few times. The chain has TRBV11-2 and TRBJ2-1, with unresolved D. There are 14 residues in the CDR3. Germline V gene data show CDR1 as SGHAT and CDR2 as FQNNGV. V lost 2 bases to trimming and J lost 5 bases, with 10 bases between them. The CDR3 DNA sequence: TGTGCCAGCAGCTTAAGTGGAATAAACAATGAGCAGTTCTTC. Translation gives CASSLSGINNEQFF.

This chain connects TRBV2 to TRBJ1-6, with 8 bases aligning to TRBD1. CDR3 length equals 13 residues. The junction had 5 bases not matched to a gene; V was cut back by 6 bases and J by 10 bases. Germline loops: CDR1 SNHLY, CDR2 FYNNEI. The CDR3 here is CASSSNRGSPLHF. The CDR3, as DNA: TGTGCCAGCAGCTCTAACAGGGGGTCACCCCTCCACTTT.

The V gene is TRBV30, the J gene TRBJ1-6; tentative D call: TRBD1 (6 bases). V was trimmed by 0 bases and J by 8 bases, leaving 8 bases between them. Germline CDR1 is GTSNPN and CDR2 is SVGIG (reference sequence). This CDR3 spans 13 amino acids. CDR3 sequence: CAWSVQGDSPLHF. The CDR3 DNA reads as TGTGCCTGGAGTGTACAGGGAGATTCACCCCTCCACTTT.

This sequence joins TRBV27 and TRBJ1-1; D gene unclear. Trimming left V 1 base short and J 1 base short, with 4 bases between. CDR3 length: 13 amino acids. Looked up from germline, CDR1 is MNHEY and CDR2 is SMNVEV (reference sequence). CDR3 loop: CASSLYQNTEAFF. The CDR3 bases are TGTGCCAGCAGTTTATACCAGAACACTGAAGCTTTCTTT.

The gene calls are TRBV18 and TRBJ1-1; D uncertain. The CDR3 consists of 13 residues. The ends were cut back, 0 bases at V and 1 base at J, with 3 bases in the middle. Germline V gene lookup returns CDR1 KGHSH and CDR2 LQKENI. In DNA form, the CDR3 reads TGTGCCAGCTCACCACCGCAGAACACTGAAGCTTTCTTT. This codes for CASSPPQNTEAFF.

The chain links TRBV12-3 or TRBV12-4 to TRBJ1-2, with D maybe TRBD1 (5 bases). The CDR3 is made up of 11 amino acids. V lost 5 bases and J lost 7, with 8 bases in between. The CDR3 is CASSPGLGYTF. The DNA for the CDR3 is TGTGCCAGCAGTCCAGGGCTTGGCTACACCTTC.

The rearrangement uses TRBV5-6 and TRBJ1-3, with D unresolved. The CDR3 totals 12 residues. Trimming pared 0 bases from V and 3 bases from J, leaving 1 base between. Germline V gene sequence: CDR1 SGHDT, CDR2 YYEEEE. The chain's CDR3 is CASSLVGNTIYF. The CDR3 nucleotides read TGTGCCAGCAGCTTGGTTGGAAACACCATATATTTT.

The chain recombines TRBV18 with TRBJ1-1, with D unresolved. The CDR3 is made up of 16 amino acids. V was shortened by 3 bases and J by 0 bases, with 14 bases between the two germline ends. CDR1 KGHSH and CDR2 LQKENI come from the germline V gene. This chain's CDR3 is CASSPPAGSLNTEAFF. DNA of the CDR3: TGTGCCAGCTCACCCCCGGCAGGCAGCCTGAACACTGAAGCTTTCTTT.

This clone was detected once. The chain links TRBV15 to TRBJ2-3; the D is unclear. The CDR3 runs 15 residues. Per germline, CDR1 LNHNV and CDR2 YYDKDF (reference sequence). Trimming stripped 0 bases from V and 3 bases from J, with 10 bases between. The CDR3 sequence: CATSRDSPRTDTQYF. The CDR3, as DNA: TGTGCCACCAGCAGAGATTCCCCTAGGACAGATACGCAGTATTTT. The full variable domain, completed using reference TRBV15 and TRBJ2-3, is DAMVIQNPRYQVTQFGKPVTLSCSQTLNHNVMYWYQQKSSQAPKLLFHYYDKDFNNEADTPDNFQSRRPNTSFCFLDIRSPGLGDTAMYLCATSRDSPRTDTQYFGPGTRLTVL.

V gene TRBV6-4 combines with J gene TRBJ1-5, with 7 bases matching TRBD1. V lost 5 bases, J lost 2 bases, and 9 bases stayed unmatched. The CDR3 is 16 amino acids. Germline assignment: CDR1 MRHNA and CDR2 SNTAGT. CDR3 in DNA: TGTGCCAGCAGTCTAGACAGGGATCGGGGCAATCAGCCCCAGCATTTT. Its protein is CASSLDRDRGNQPQHF.

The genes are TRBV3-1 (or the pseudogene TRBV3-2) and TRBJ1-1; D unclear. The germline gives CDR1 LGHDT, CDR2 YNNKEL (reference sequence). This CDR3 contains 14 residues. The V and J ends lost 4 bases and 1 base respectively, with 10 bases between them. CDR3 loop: CASSPTQRNTEAFF. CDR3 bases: TGTGCCAGCAGCCCGACCCAACGGAACACTGAAGCTTTCTTT.

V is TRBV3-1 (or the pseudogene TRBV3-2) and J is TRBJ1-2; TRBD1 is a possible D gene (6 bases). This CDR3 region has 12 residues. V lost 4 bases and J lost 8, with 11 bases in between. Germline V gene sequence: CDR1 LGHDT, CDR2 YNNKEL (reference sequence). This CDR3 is CASSPDRLGYTF. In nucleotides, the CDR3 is TGTGCCAGCAGCCCAGACAGGTTGGGCTACACCTTC.